This TCR beta chain was sequenced in a study of T cell responses to AZD1222 COVID-19 vaccine. The germline V and J ends were trimmed by 5 bases and 4 bases, with 15 bases remaining between them. This CDR3 region has 15 residues. Germline loops: CDR1 LNHNV, CDR2 YYDKDF (reference sequence). Regarding the study as a whole: White British ancestry dominated among donors, who included more females, and clonal diversity was possibly underestimated. Sampling captured repertoires only after the peak T cell response. Of spike-specific TCRs, nearly half reportedly target regions left unmutated in variants.

The protocol was immunoSEQ multiplex PCR, while the TCRdb copy is restricted to in-frame clones and leaves out a portion. The profile covers under 150,000 clones, with around 85% appearing a single time and 7.9% taken by the ten largest. Note on this clone: What it recognizes is unknown.

The clonotype was recovered from an adult who received the MenACWY meningococcal vaccine as a control. The sequenced sample was peripheral blood, obtained 28 days after the second dose of the MenACWY control vaccine. The chain recombines TRBV15 with TRBJ1-5; D might be TRBD1 (5 bases). The chain's CDR3 is CATSRGDIGNQPQHF. CDR3 sequence (DNA): TGTGCCACCAGCCGAGGGGATATCGGGAATCAGCCCCAGCATTTT.